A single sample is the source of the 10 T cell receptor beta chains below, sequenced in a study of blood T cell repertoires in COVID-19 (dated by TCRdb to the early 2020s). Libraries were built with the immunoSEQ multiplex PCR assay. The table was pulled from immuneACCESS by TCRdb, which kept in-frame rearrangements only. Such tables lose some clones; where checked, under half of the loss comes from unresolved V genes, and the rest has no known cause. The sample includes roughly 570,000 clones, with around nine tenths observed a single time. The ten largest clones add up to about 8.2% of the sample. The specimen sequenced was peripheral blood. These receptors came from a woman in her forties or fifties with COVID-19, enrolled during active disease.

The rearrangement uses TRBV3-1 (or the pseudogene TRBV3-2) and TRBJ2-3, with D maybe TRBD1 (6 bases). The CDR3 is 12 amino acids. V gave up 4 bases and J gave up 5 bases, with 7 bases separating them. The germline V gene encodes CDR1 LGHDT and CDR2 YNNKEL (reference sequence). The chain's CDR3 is CASSLRGDTQYF. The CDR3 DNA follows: TGTGCCAGCAGCCTCAGGGGAGATACGCAGTATTTT.

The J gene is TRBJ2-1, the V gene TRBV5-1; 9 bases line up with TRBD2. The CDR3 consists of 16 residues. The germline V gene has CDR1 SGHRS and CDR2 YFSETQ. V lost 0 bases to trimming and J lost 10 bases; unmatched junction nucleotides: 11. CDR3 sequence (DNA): TGCGCCAGCAGCTTGGACGTGAGCGGGGGGACAGAGGAGCAGTTCTTC. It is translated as CASSLDVSGGTEEQFF.

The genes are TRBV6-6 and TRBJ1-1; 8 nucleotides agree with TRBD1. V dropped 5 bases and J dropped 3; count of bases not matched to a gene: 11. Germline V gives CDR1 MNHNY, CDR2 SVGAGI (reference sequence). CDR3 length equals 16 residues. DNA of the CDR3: TGTGCCAGCAGTGCTCGAGGTACAGGGGGGTACACTGAAGCTTTCTTT. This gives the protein CASSARGTGGYTEAFF.

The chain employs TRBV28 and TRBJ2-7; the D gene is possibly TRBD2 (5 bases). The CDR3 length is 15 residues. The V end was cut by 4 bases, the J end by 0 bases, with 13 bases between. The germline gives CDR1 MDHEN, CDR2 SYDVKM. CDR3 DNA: TGTGCCAGCAGTTGGACTTTGCTAAGCTCCTACGAGCAGTACTTC. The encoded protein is CASSWTLLSSYEQYF.

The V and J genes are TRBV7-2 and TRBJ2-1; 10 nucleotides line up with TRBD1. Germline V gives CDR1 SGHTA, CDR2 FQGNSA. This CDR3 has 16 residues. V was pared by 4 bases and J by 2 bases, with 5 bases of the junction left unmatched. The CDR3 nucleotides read TGTGCCAGCAGCTCAGCCGGGACAGGGGCCTACAATGAGCAGTTCTTC. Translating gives CASSSAGTGAYNEQFF.

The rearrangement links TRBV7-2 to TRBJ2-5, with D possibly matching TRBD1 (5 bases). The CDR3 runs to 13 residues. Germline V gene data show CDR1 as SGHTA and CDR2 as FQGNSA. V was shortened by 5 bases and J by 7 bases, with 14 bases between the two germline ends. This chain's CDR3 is CASSPDGQGTQYF. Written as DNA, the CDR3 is TGTGCCAGCAGCCCAGACGGCCAGGGGACCCAGTACTTC.

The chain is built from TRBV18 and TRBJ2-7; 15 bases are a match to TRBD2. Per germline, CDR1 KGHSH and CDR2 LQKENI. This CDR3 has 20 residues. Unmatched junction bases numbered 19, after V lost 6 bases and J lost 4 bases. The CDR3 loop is CASSQGRENGTSGGFYEQYF. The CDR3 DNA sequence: TGTGCCAGCTCTCAGGGACGGGAAAACGGGACTAGCGGGGGGTTTTACGAGCAGTACTTC.

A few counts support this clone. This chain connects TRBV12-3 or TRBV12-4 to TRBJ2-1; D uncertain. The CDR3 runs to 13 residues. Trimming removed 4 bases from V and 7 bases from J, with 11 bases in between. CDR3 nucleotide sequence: TGTGCCAGCAGTTCCCTTCAGTGGAATGAGCAGTTCTTC. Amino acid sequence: CASSSLQWNEQFF.

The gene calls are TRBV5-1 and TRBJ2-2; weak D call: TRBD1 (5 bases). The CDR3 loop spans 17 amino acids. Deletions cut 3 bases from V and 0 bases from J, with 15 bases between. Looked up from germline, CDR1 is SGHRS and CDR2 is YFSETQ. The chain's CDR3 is CASSSSSRASNTGELFF. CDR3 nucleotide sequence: TGCGCCAGCAGCTCCTCGTCCAGGGCATCGAACACCGGGGAGCTGTTTTTT. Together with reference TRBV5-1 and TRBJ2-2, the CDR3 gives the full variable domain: KAGVTQTPRYLIKTRGQQVTLSCSPISGHRSVSWYQQTPGQGLQFLFEYFSETQRNKGNFPGRFSGRQFSNSRSEMNVSTLELGDSALYLCASSSSSRASNTGELFFGEGSRLTVL.

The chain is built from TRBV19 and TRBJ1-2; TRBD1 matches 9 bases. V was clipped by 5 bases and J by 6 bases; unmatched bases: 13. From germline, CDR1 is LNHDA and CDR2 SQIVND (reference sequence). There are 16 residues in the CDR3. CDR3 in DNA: TGTGCCAGTAGTCCATTTGGACAGGGGATAGAAAATGGCTACACCTTC. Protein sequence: CASSPFGQGIENGYTF.